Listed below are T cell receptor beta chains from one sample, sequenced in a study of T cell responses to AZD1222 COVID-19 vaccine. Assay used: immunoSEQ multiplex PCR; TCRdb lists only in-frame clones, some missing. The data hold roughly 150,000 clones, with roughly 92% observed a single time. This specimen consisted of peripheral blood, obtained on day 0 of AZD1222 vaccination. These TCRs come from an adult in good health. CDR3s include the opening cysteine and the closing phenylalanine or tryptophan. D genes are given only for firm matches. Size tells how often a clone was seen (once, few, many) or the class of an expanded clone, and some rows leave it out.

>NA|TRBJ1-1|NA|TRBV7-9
CASSIGTDEAFF
TGTGCCAGCAGCATCGGGACGGACGAAGCTTTCTTT
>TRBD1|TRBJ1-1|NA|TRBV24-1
CATMRGGWNTEAFF
TGTGCCACCATGCGAGGGGGCTGGAACACTGAAGCTTTCTTT
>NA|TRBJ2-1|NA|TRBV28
CASRGRQLVDEQFF
TGTGCCAGCAGAGGTCGGCAATTGGTGGATGAGCAGTTCTTC
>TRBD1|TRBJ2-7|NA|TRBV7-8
CASSLDRTSSYEQYF
TGTGCCAGCAGCCTGGACAGGACAAGCTCCTACGAGCAGTACTTC
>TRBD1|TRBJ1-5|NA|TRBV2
CASRTDRGNNQPQHF
TGTGCCAGCAGGACAGACAGGGGGAACAATCAGCCCCAGCATTTT
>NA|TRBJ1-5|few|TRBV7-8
CASSLSRVGNQPQHF
TGTGCCAGCAGTTTGAGCAGGGTTGGCAATCAGCCCCAGCATTTT
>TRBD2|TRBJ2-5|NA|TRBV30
CAWSASSGGYQETQYF
TGTGCCTGGAGTGCGAGTAGCGGGGGGTACCAAGAGACCCAGTACTTC
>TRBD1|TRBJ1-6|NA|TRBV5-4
CASSLAGASRDRGLF
TGTGCCAGCAGCTTGGCCGGAGCGTCCCGGGACAGGGGGTTATTT
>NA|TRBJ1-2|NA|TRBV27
CASSSAGHSNYGYTF
TGTGCCAGCAGTAGCGCGGGACATTCTAACTATGGCTACACCTTC
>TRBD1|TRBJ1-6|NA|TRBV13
CASRTGTGVPSPLHF
TGTGCCAGCAGGACCGGGACAGGGGTCCCTTCACCCCTCCACTTT
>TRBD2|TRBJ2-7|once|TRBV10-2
CASSERLAGGGQYF
TGCGCCAGCAGTGAAAGACTAGCGGGAGGGGGGCAGTACTTC
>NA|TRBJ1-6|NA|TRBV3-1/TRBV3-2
CASRSGTQDSPLHF
TGTGCCAGCAGAAGCGGGACACAAGATTCACCCCTCCACTTT
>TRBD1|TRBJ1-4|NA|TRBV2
CASSESPGQGGKLFF
TGTGCCAGCAGTGAATCCCCGGGACAGGGTGGAAAACTGTTTTTT